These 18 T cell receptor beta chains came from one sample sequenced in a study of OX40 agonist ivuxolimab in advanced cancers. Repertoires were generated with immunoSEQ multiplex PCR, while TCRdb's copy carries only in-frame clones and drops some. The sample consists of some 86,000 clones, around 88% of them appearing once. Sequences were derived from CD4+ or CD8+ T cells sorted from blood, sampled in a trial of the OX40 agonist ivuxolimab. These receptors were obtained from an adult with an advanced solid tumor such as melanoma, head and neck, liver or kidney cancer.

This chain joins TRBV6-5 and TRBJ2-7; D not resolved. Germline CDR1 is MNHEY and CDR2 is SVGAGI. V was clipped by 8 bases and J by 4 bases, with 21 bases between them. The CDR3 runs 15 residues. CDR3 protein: CASRRRALGSYEQYF. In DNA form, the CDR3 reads TGTGCCAGCCGGAGAAGGGCCCTCGGATCATACGAGCAGTACTTC.

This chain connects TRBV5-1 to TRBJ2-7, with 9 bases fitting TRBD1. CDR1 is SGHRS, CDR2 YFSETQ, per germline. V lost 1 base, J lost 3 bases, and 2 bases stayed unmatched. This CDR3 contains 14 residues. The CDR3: CASSLRDRDYEQYF. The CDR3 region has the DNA TGCGCCAGCAGCTTGAGGGACAGGGACTACGAGCAGTACTTC.

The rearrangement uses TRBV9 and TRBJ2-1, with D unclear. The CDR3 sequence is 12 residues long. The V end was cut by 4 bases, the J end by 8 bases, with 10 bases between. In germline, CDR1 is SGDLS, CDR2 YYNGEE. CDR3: CASSPSGDEQFF. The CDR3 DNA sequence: TGTGCCAGCAGCCCCTCGGGCGATGAGCAGTTCTTC.

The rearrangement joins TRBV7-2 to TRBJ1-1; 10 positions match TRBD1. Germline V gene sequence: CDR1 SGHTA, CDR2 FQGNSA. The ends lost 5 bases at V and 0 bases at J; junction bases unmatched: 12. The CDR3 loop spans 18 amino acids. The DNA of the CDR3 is TGTGCCAGCAGCAAACGGACAGGGGGAACCCTCATGAACACTGAAGCTTTCTTT. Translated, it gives CASSKRTGGTLMNTEAFF.

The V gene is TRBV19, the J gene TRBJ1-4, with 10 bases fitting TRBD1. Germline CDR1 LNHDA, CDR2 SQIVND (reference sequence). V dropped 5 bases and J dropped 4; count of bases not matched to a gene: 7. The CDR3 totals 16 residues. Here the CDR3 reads CASSASGQGNNEKLFF. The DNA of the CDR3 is TGTGCCAGTAGTGCGTCGGGACAGGGGAATAATGAAAAACTGTTTTTT.

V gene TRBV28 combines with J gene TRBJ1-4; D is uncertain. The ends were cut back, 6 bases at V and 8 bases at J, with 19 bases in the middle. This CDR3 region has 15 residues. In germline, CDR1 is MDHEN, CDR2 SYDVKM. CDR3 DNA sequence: TGTGCCAGCAGCCAACCTCGGACTCTCTTGGAAAAACTGTTTTTT. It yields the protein CASSQPRTLLEKLFF. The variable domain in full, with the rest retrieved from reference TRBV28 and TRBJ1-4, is DVKVTQSSRYLVKRTGEKVFLECVQDMDHENMFWYRQDPGLGLRLIYFSYDVKMKEKGDIPEGYSVSREKKERFSLILESASTNQTSMYLCASSQPRTLLEKLFFGSGTQLSVL.

The CDR3 reads CASSYPPLHEQYF. The DNA for the CDR3 is TGTGCCAGCAGTTACCCCCCGCTCCACGAGCAGTACTTC. The V gene is TRBV6-6, the J gene TRBJ2-7, with no clear D. CDR3 length: 13 amino acids. Germline loops: CDR1 MNHNY, CDR2 SVGAGI (reference sequence). Trimming removed 2 bases from V and 5 bases from J, with 10 bases in between.

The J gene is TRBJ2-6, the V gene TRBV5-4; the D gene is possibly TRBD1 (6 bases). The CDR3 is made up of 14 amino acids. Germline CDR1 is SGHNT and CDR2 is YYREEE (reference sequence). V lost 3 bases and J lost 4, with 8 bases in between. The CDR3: CASSSGVGANVLTF. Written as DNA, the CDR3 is TGTGCCAGCAGCTCAGGGGTCGGGGCCAACGTCCTGACTTTC.

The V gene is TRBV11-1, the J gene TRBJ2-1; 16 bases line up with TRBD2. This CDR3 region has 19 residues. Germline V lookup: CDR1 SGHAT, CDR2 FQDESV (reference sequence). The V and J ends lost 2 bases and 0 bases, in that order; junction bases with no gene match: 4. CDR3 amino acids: CASSLWGLAGGSSYNEQFF. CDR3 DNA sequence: TGTGCCAGCAGCTTATGGGGACTAGCGGGGGGGAGCTCCTACAATGAGCAGTTCTTC.

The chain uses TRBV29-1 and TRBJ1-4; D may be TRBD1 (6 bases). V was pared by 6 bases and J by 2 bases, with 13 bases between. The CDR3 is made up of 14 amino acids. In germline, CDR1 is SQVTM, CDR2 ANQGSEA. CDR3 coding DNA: TGCAGCGTCGCCCAAGGGGGGACTAATGAAAAACTGTTTTTT. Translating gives CSVAQGGTNEKLFF.

CDR3 loop: CASTKTSIGEQFF. CDR3 nucleotides: TGTGCCAGCACCAAGACTAGCATCGGTGAGCAGTTCTTC. This chain connects TRBV6-5 to TRBJ2-1, with 7 bases identical to TRBD2. From germline, CDR1 is MNHEY and CDR2 SVGAGI. The CDR3 has 13 amino acids. V was pared by 7 bases and J by 9 bases, with 9 bases of the junction left unmatched.

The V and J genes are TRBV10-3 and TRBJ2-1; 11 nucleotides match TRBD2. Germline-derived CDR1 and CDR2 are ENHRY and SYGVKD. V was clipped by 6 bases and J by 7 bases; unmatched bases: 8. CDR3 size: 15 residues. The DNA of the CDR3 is TGTGCCATCAGGACTAGCGGGACCCTCGGGAATGAGCAGTTCTTC. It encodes CAIRTSGTLGNEQFF.

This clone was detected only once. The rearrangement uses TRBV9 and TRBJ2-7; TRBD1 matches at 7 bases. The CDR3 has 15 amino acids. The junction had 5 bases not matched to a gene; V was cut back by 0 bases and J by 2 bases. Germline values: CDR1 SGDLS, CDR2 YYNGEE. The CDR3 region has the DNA TGTGCCAGCAGCGTAGAGGGGGCCCCGGCCTACGAGCAGTACTTC. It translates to CASSVEGAPAYEQYF.

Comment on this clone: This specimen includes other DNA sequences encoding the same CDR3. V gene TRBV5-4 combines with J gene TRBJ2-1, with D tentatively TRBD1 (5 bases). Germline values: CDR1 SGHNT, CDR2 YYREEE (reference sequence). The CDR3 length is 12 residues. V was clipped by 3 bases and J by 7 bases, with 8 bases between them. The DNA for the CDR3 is TGTGCCAGCAGCTCCGGACATAATGAGCAGTTCTTC. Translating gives CASSSGHNEQFF.

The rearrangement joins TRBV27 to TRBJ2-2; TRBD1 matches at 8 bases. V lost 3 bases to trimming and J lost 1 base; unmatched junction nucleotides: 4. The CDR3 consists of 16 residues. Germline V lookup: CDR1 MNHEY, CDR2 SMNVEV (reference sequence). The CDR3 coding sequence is TGTGCCAGCAGTTTTTATGGGACAGGGAACACCGGGGAGCTGTTTTTT. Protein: CASSFYGTGNTGELFF.

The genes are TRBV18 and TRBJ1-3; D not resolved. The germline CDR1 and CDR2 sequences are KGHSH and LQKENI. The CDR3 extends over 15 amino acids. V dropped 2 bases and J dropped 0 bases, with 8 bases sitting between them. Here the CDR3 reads CASSPTSSSGNTIYF. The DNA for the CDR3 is TGTGCCAGCTCACCAACCAGCAGCTCTGGAAACACCATATATTTT. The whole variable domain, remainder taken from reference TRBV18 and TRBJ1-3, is NAGVMQNPRHLVRRRGQEARLRCSPMKGHSHVYWYRQLPEEGLKFMVYLQKENIIDESGMPKERFSAEFPKEGPSILRIQQVVRGDSAAYFCASSPTSSSGNTIYFGEGSWLTVV.

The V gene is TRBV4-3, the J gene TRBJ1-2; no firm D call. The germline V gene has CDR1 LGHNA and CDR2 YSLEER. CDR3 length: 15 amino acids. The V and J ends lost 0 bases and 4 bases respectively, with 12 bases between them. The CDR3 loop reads CASSQDIITAYGYTF. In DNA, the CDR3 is TGCGCCAGCAGCCAAGATATCATTACGGCCTATGGCTACACCTTC.

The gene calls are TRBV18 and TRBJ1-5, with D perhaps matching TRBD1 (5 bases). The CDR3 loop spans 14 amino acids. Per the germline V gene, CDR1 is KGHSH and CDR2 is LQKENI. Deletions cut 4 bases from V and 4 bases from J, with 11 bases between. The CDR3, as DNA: TGTGCCAGCTCACTCGGGACTGCTAATCAGCCCCAGCATTTT. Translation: CASSLGTANQPQHF.